This T cell receptor beta chain was sequenced in a study of shared clonotypes between healthy human individuals. Libraries were prepared by immunoSEQ multiplex PCR; TCRdb keeps only in-frame clonotypes and omits some of them. The repertoire holds about 2.2 million clones, 80% to 95% seen once, with around 1.7% in the top ten. CD45RO-negative, CCR7-selected cells formed the naive CD8 fraction, which excluded terminally differentiated effector memory CD45RA+ cells. The CDR3 has 17 residues. V dropped 4 bases and J dropped 0 bases, with 17 bases sitting between them. Germline CDR1 SGHRS, CDR2 YFSETQ. Note on this clone: Its antigen is unknown.

Findings of the study overall: Naive subsets, compared against memory subsets, generally had larger estimated richness values.

Material for sequencing was naive CD8+ T cells from PBMCs. The clonotype comes from a man aged 18 to 29 in good health. Some clones in this sample may be carry-over from other donors' samples. The V call is TRBV5-1, the J call TRBJ1-5; a possible D gene is TRBD1 (6 bases). CDR3 sequence (DNA): TGCGCCAGCAGCACTGACCAGGGGCCCGATAGCAATCAGCCCCAGCATTTT. Protein product: CASSTDQGPDSNQPQHF.